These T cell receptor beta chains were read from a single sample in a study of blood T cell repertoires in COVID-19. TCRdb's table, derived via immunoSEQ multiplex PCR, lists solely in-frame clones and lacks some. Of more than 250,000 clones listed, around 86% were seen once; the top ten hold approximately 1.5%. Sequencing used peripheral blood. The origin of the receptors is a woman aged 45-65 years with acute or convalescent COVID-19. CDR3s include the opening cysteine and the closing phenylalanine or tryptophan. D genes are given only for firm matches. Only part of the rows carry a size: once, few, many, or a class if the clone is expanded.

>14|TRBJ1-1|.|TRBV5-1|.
CASSLARGTTEAFF
TGCGCCAGCAGCTTGGCCCGGGGGACCACTGAAGCTTTCTTT
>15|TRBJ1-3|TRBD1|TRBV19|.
CASRRDRSSGNTIYF
TGTGCCAGTCGCCGGGACAGAAGCTCTGGAAACACCATATATTTT
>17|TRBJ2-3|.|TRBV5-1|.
CASSLTPSGTSTDTQYF
TGCGCCAGCAGCTTGACCCCTTCCGGGACTAGCACAGATACGCAGTATTTT
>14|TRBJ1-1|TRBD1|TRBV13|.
CASSLGQLNTEAFF
TGTGCCAGCAGCTTGGGACAGTTGAACACTGAAGCTTTCTTT
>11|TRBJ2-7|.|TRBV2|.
CASSVFYEQYF
TGTGCCAGCAGTGTATTTTACGAGCAGTACTTC
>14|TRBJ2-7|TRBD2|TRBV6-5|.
CASSPGTSVSEQYF
TGTGCCAGCAGCCCCGGGACTAGCGTCTCCGAGCAGTACTTC
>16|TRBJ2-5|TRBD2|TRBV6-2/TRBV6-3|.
CASSGYMAGVGETQYF
TGTGCCAGCAGTGGCTATATGGCGGGAGTAGGAGAGACCCAGTACTTC
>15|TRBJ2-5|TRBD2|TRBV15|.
CATSGAGEGKETQYF
TGTGCCACCAGCGGAGCGGGGGAAGGGAAGGAGACCCAGTACTTC
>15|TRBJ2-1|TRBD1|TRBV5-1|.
CASSLVTGGLNEQFF
TGCGCCAGCAGCTTGGTTACAGGGGGCTTGAATGAGCAGTTCTTC
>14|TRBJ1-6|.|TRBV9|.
CASSGVVGGSPLHF
TGTGCCAGCAGCGGGGTAGTGGGAGGATCACCCCTCCACTTT
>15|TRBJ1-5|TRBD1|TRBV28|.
CASFTGGRGNQPQHF
TGTGCCAGTTTTACAGGGGGCAGGGGCAATCAGCCCCAGCATTTT
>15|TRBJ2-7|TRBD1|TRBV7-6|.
CASSQTGDTIYEQYF
TGTGCCAGCAGCCAGACAGGGGACACTATCTACGAGCAGTACTTC
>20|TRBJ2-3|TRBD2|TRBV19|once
CASSTNPFSGREAAKDTQYF
TGTGCCAGTAGTACCAACCCCTTCTCAGGGCGGGAGGCCGCAAAAGATACGCAGTATTTT
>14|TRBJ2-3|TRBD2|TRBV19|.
CASAAGGYTDTQYF
TGTGCCAGTGCAGCGGGAGGGTACACAGATACGCAGTATTTT
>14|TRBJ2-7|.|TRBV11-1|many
CASSPRGRSYEQYF
TGTGCCAGCAGCCCCCGGGGTCGGTCCTACGAGCAGTACTTC
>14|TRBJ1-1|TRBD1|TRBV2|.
CASSWDRGNTEAFF
TGTGCCAGCAGTTGGGACAGGGGGAACACTGAAGCTTTCTTT
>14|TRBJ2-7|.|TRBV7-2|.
CASSSLFRRQEQYF
TGTGCCAGCAGCTCCCTCTTTCGGCGGCAAGAGCAGTACTTC
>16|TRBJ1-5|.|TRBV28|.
CASSLFRTGGGQPQHF
TGTGCCAGCAGTTTGTTTAGGACGGGGGGTGGGCAGCCCCAGCATTTT
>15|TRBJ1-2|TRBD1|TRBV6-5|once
CASEQGGGRYYGYTF
TGTGCCAGTGAACAGGGGGGGGGAAGGTACTATGGCTACACCTTC
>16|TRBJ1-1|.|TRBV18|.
CASSPLQIRTDTEAFF
TGTGCCAGCTCACCTCTACAGATACGTACGGACACTGAAGCTTTCTTT
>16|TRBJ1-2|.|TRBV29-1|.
CSVDTIYTVYNYGYTF
TGCAGCGTTGATACTATCTACACGGTATACAACTATGGCTACACCTTC
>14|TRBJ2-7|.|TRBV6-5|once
CASRTQGQGYEQYF
TGTGCCAGCAGGACACAGGGCCAGGGCTACGAGCAGTACTTC
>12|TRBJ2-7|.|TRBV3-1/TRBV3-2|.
CASSQAHGEQYF
TGTGCCAGCAGCCAAGCCCACGGCGAGCAGTACTTC
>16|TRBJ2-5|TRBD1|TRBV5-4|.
CASSHGRDRTQETQYF
TGTGCCAGCAGCCATGGGCGGGACAGGACCCAAGAGACCCAGTACTTC
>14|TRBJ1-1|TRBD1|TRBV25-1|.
CASSEYRDSTEAFF
TGTGCCAGCAGTGAATACAGGGACAGCACTGAAGCTTTCTTT
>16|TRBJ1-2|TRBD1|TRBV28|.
CASSDPFRGKNYGYTF
TGTGCCAGCAGCGACCCGTTCAGGGGGAAGAACTATGGCTACACCTTC
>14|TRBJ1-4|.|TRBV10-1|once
CASSEDSRNEKLFF
TGCGCCAGCAGTGAAGACAGCCGAAATGAAAAACTGTTTTTT
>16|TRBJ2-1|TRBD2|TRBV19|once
CASSRREGRGLNEQFF
TGTGCCAGTAGCCGCCGGGAGGGGCGGGGGCTCAATGAGCAGTTCTTC
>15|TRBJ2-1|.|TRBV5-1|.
CASSLVAGLYNEQFF
TGCGCCAGCAGCTTGGTAGCAGGGCTGTACAATGAGCAGTTCTTC
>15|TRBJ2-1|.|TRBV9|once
CASTPGTPPYNEQFF
TGTGCCAGCACCCCAGGGACTCCCCCCTACAATGAGCAGTTCTTC
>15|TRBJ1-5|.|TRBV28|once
CASSFGDRSNQPQHF
TGTGCCAGCAGTTTTGGTGACAGAAGCAATCAGCCCCAGCATTTT
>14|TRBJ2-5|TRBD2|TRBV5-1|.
CASSLGTSSETQYF
TGCGCCAGCAGCTTAGGGACTAGTTCGGAGACCCAGTACTTC